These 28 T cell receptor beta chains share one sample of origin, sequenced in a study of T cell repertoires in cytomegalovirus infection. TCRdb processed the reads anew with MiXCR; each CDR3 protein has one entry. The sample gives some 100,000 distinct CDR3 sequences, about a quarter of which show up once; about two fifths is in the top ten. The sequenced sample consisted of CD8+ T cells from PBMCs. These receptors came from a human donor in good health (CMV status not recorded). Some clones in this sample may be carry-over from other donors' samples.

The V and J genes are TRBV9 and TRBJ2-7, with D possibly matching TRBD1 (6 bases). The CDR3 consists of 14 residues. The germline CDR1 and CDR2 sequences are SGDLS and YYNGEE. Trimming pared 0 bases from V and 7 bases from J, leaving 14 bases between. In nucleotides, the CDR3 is TGTGCCAGCAGCGTAGAACCAGGGGTGGGAGAGCAGTACTTC. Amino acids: CASSVEPGVGEQYF.

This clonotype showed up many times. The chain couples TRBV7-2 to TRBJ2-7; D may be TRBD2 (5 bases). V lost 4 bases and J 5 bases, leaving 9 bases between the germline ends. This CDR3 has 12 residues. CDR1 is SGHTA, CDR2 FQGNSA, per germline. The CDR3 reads CASSSGVHEQYF. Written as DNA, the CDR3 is TGTGCCAGCAGCTCCGGGGTCCACGAGCAGTACTTC.

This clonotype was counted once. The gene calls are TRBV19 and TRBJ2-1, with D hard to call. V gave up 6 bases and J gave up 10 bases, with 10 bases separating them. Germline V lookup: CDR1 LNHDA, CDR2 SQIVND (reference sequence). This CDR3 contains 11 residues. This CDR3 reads CASSGESEQFF. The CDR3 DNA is TGTGCCAGTAGCGGCGAGAGCGAGCAGTTCTTC.

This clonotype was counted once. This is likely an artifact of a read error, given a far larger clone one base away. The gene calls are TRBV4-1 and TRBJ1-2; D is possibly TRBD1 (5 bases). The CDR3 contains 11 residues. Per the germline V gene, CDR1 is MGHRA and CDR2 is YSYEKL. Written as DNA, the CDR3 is TGTACCAGCAGCCAAGGGGATGGCTACACCTTC. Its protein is CTSSQGDGYTF.

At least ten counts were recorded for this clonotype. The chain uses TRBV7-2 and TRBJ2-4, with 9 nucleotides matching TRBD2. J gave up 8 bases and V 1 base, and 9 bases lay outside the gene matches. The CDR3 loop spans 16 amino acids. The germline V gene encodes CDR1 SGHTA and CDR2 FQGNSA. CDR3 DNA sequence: TGTGCCAGCAGCTTAGAGGTGGCGGGAGGGACGTACATTCAGTACTTC. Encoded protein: CASSLEVAGGTYIQYF.

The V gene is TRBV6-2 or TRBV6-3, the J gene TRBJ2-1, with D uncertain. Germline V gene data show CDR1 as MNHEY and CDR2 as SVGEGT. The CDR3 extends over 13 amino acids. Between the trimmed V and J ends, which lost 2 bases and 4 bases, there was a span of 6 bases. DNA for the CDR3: TGTGCCAGCAGTTACCCCAGATACAATGAGCAGTTCTTC. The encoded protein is CASSYPRYNEQFF.

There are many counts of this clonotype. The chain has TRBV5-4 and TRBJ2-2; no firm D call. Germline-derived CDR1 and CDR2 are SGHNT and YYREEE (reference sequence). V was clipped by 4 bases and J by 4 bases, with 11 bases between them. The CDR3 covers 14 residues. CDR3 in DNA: TGTGCCAGCAGCCCAACCACCGGCACCGGGGAGCTGTTTTTT. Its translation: CASSPTTGTGELFF.

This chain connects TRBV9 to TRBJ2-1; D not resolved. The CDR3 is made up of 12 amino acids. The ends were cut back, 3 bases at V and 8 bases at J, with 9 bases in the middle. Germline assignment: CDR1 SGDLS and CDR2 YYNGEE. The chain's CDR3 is CASSAARHEQFF. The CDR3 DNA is TGTGCCAGCAGCGCCGCTAGGCATGAGCAGTTCTTC.

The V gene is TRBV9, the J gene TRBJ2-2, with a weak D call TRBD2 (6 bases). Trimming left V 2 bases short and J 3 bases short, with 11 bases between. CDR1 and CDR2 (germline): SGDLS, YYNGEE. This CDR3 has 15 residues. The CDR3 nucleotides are TGTGCCAGCAGCGTGTCAGGAGGGTACACCGGGGAGCTGTTTTTT. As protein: CASSVSGGYTGELFF.

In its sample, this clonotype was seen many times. The CDR3 sequence: CASSFPPAPWQYF. CDR3 DNA sequence: TGTGCCAGCAGCTTCCCCCCAGCCCCCTGGCAGTACTTC. The chain couples TRBV7-2 to TRBJ2-7, with D unclear. The germline V gene has CDR1 SGHTA and CDR2 FQGNSA. V was cut by 3 bases and J by 9 bases, with 15 bases left in between. CDR3 size: 13 residues.

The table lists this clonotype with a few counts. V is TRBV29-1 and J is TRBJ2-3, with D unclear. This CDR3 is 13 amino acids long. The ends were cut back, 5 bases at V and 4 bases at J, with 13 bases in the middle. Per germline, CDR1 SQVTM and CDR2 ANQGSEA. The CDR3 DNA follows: TGCAGCGTTCTAGGCCCCCCAGCAGATACGCAGTATTTT. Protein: CSVLGPPADTQYF.

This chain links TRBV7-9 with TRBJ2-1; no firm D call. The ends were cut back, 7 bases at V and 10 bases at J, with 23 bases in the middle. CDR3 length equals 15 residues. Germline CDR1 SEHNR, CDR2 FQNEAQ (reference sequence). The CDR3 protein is CASTSVLPNGVEQFF. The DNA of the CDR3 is TGTGCCAGCACCTCTGTACTCCCCAATGGAGTGGAGCAGTTCTTC.

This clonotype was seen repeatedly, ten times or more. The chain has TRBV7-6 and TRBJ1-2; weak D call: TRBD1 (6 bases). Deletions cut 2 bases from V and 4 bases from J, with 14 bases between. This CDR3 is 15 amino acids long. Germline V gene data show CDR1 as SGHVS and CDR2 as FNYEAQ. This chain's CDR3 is CASSLSAGDTYGYTF. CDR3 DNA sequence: TGTGCCAGCAGCTTATCGGCAGGGGATACCTATGGCTACACCTTC.

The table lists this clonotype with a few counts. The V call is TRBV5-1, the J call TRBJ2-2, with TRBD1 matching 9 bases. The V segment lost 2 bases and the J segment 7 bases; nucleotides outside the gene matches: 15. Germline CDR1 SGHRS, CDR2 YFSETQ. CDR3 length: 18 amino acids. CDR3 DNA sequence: TGCGCCAGCAGCTTTCCTCGGACAGGGGTATTCCCCGGCGGGGAGCTGTTTTTT. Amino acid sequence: CASSFPRTGVFPGGELFF.

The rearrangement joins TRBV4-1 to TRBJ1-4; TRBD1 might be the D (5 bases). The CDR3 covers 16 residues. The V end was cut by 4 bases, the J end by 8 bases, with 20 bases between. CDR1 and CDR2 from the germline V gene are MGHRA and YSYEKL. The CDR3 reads CASSPQLGQEEEKLFF. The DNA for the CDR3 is TGCGCCAGCAGCCCCCAACTGGGGCAGGAGGAGGAAAAACTGTTTTTT.

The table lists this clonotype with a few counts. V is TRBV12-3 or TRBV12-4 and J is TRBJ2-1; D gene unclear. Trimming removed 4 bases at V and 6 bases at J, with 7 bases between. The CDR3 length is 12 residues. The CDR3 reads CASSYYFNEQFF. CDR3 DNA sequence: TGTGCCAGCAGTTACTACTTCAATGAGCAGTTCTTC.

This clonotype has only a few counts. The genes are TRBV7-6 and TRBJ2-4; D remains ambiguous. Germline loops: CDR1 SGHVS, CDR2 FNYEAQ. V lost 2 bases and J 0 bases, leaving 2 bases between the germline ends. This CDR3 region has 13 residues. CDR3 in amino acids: CASSLLAKNIQYF. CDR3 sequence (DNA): TGTGCCAGCAGCTTATTAGCCAAAAACATTCAGTACTTC.

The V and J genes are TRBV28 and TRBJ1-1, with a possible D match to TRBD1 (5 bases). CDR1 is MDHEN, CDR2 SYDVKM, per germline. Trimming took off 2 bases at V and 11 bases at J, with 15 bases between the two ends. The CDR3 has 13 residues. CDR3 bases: TGTGCCAGCAGTTTACGCCGCGGCAGGGCGGCTTTCTTT. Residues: CASSLRRGRAAFF.

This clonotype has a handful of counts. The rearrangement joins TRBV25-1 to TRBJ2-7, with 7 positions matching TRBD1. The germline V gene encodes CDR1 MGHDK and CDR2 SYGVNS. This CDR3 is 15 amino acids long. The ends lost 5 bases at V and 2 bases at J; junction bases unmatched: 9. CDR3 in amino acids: CASSHRQGRPYEQYF. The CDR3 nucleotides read TGTGCCAGCAGTCACCGACAGGGACGACCCTACGAGCAGTACTTC.

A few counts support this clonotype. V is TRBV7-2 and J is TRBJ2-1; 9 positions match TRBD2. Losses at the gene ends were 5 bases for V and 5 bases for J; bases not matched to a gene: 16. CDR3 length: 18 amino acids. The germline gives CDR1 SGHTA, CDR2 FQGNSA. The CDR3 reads CASSRSGAGGRFNNEQFF. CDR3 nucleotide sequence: TGTGCCAGCAGCCGTAGTGGGGCGGGGGGGCGGTTCAACAATGAGCAGTTCTTC.

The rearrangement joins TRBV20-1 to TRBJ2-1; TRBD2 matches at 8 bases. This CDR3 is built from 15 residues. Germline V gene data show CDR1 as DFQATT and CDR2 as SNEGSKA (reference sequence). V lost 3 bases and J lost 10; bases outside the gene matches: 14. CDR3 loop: CSARLLRGDLGEQFF. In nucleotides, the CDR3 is TGCAGTGCTAGGCTTCTGCGGGGGGACTTAGGGGAGCAGTTCTTC.

Written as DNA, the CDR3 is TGTGCCAGCAGTTACGATCCGGGACTAGCGGATGAGCAGTTCTTC. Protein sequence: CASSYDPGLADEQFF. The rearrangement links TRBV6-5 to TRBJ2-1, with 11 bases lining up with TRBD2. Losses at the gene ends were 2 bases for V and 8 bases for J; bases not matched to a gene: 5. This CDR3 region has 15 residues. Germline V gene data show CDR1 as MNHEY and CDR2 as SVGAGI.

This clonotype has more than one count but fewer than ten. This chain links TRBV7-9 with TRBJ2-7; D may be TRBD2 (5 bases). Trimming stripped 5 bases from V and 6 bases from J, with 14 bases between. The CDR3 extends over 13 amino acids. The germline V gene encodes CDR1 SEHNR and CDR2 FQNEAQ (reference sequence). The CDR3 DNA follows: TGTGCCAGCAGCCTAGGGAGCGTGATCGAGCAGTACTTC. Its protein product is CASSLGSVIEQYF.

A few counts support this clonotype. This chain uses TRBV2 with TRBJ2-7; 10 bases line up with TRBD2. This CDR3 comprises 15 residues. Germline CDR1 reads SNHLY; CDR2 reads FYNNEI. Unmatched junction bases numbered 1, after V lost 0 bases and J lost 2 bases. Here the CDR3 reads CASSEAGLAPYEQYF. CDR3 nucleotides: TGTGCCAGCAGTGAAGCGGGACTAGCGCCCTACGAGCAGTACTTC.

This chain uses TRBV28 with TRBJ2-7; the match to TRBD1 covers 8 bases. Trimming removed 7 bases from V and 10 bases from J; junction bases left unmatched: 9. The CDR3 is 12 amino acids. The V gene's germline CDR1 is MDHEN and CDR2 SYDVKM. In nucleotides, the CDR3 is TGTGCCAGCACCTTCGGACAGGGAGGACAGTACTTC. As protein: CASTFGQGGQYF.

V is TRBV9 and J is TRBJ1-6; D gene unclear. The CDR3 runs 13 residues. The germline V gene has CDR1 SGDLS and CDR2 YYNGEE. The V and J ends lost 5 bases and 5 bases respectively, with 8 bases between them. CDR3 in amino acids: CASRRADNSPLHF. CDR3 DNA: TGTGCCAGCAGAAGGGCAGATAATTCACCCCTCCACTTT.

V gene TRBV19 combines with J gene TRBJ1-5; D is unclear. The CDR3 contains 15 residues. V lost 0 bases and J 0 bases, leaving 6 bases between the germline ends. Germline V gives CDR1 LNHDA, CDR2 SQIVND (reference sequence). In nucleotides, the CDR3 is TGTGCCAGTAGTATAGAGGACGATAGCAATCAGCCCCAGCATTTT. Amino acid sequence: CASSIEDDSNQPQHF.

The CDR3 DNA follows: TGTGCCAGCTCACCCAGACAGGGAGCTGACGCTAACTATGGCTACACCTTC. Translating it yields CASSPRQGADANYGYTF. This rearrangement joins TRBV18 to TRBJ1-2; 7 nucleotides agree with TRBD1. With V trimmed by 3 bases and J by 0 bases, 10 bases remained unmatched. The CDR3 length is 17 residues. The germline gives CDR1 KGHSH, CDR2 LQKENI.